This entry is about one TCR beta chain. The data are from a study of blood T cell repertoires in COVID-19. Turning to the study itself: The origin of the acute and convalescent COVID-19 samples was the United States, Italy and Spain. PBMCs, B-cell-depleted T cells, or T cells were the source of the cDNA or gDNA that made up the material.

Sequencing was performed with immunoSEQ multiplex PCR; in TCRdb, only in-frame clones are kept and a portion is missing. The sample has roughly 300,000 clones; 87% are singletons. Trimming cost V 0 bases and J 2 bases, with 11 bases left between them. This CDR3 is 15 amino acids long. Germline CDR1 reads SGDLS; CDR2 reads YYNGEE. Those enrolled, adults aged roughly 18 to 95 years, came from about 24 US areas. Sequenced material: PBMCs or T cells enriched from blood (not recorded which). This chain uses TRBV9 with TRBJ2-5; D is perhaps TRBD1 (7 bases). The receptor's source is a woman aged 25 to 39 who had recovered from COVID-19. The CDR3 nucleotides are TGTGCCAGCAGCGTAGAGGGGGGACAGCAAGAGACCCAGTACTTC. The encoded protein is CASSVEGGQQETQYF.